This passage covers 28 T cell receptor beta chains from one sample sequenced in a study of shared clonotypes between healthy human individuals (dated by TCRdb to 2020 to 2021). CD8 naive samples consisted of CD45RO-negative cells that were positively selected for CCR7, yielding a CD45RA+CCR7+ population without TemRA cells. The library was obtained by the immunoSEQ multiplex PCR assay. TCRdb's version of the immuneACCESS table is confined to in-frame rearrangements and falls short of the full clone set. An unresolved V gene accounts for under half of the shortfall where checked; the remainder is of unknown origin. A total of hundreds of thousands of clones appear in this sample, about 95% of them only once. The top ten constitute over 0.1% of the sample. Material: naive CD8+ T cells sorted from blood. In light of the paper, this sample's cell subset or site label describes: CD45RA+CCR7+. The receptors were sampled from a woman in her twenties or thirties in good health.

This clone was counted a single time. The chain carries TRBV19 and TRBJ2-7, with TRBD2 identical over 9 bases. V lost 5 bases to trimming and J lost 2 bases; unmatched junction nucleotides: 19. From germline, CDR1 is LNHDA and CDR2 SQIVND (reference sequence). CDR3 length: 19 amino acids. The CDR3 sequence is CASSPSLAGSIPGPYEQYF. CDR3 sequence (DNA): TGTGCCAGTAGTCCCTCCCTAGCGGGGAGTATTCCGGGCCCCTACGAGCAGTACTTC.

This rearrangement joins TRBV11-1 to TRBJ2-2; 10 nucleotides line up with TRBD1. Germline CDR1 and CDR2: SGHAT and FQDESV (reference sequence). The CDR3 is made up of 16 amino acids. V was clipped by 5 bases and J by 6 bases; unmatched bases: 9. DNA for the CDR3: TGTGCCAGCAGCACCCGACAGGGGGCTTTCTCCGGGGAGCTGTTTTTT. It yields the protein CASSTRQGAFSGELFF.

The rearrangement joins TRBV7-9 to TRBJ1-4, with D possibly TRBD1 on 5 matching bases. The germline V and J ends were trimmed by 4 bases and 3 bases, with 15 bases remaining between them. This CDR3 region has 16 residues. Germline CDR1 is SEHNR and CDR2 is FQNEAQ (reference sequence). CDR3: CASSSGHLGANEKLFF. The CDR3 region has the DNA TGTGCCAGCAGCTCCGGACATTTGGGGGCTAATGAAAAACTGTTTTTT.

The chain combines TRBV28 with TRBJ2-7; 7 nucleotides match TRBD1. V lost 6 bases, J lost 5 bases, and 10 bases stayed unmatched. This CDR3 region has 14 residues. Germline CDR1 reads MDHEN; CDR2 reads SYDVKM. The CDR3 sequence: CASSPGTGVNEQYF. DNA for the CDR3: TGTGCCAGCAGCCCGGGAACAGGGGTAAACGAGCAGTACTTC.

This clone has a handful of counts. The V gene is TRBV11-2, the J gene TRBJ2-1; D is ambiguous. The CDR3 sequence is 14 residues long. V lost 4 bases, J lost 4 bases, and 11 bases lay in between. CDR1 is SGHAT and CDR2 is FQNNGV in the germline V gene. This chain's CDR3 is CASSSDGTYNEQFF. In DNA, the CDR3 is TGTGCCAGCAGCTCTGACGGCACGTACAATGAGCAGTTCTTC.

The V call is TRBV4-1, the J call TRBJ2-5; D is possibly TRBD1 or TRBD2 (5 bases each). Judging by the DNA end, TRBJ2-7 fits better; the J call may be wrong. The CDR3 covers 17 residues. The germline V gene has CDR1 MGHRA and CDR2 YSYEKL. The CDR3 here is CASSQVSLGTEAYEQYF. CDR3 DNA sequence: TGCGCCAGCAGCCAAGTAAGTCTAGGGACGGAAGCCTACGAGCAGTACTTC.

The V gene is TRBV28, the J gene TRBJ1-5; D is possibly TRBD1 (6 bases). The CDR3 length is 13 residues. Trimming removed 6 bases from V and 6 bases from J, with 12 bases in between. Germline loops: CDR1 MDHEN, CDR2 SYDVKM. The CDR3 spells CASSPAGAQPQHF. CDR3 DNA: TGTGCCAGCAGCCCTGCGGGGGCTCAGCCCCAGCATTTT.

The chain links TRBV28 to TRBJ2-7; no clear D gene. Germline lookup yields CDR1 MDHEN and CDR2 SYDVKM. The CDR3 sequence is 13 residues long. The germline V and J ends were trimmed by 4 bases and 2 bases, with 9 bases remaining between them. The CDR3 DNA sequence: TGTGCCAGCAGTTCGAGTAGCCCCTACGAGCAGTACTTC. It encodes CASSSSSPYEQYF.

This chain links TRBV13 with TRBJ2-2; 10 nucleotides line up with TRBD2. The CDR3 runs 17 residues. The junction had 11 bases not matched to a gene; V was cut back by 5 bases and J by 5 bases. Germline values: CDR1 PRHDT, CDR2 FYEKMQ (reference sequence). CDR3: CASSQLAGSLGTGELFF. As DNA, the CDR3 is TGTGCCAGCAGCCAACTAGCGGGGTCACTGGGGACCGGGGAGCTGTTTTTT.

This rearrangement joins TRBV19 to TRBJ2-6; D is uncertain. Germline CDR1 reads LNHDA; CDR2 reads SQIVND (reference sequence). Trimming removed 3 bases from V and 0 bases from J, with 15 bases in between. This CDR3 region has 18 residues. The CDR3 is CASSILEPPLSGANVLTF. The CDR3 DNA follows: TGTGCCAGTAGTATCCTTGAGCCTCCTCTCTCTGGGGCCAACGTCCTGACTTTC.

V usage is TRBV6-5 and J usage is TRBJ1-2; D gene uncertain. The CDR3 covers 13 residues. V lost 5 bases to trimming and J lost 4 bases, with 11 bases between them. Germline CDR1 is MNHEY and CDR2 is SVGAGI. The CDR3 coding sequence is TGTGCCAGCAGTGGAGGGAGTAGCTATGGCTACACCTTC. This encodes CASSGGSSYGYTF.

The genes are TRBV7-8 and TRBJ1-1, with D hard to call. The CDR3 runs 17 residues. With 0 bases removed from V and 4 bases from J, the gap between germline ends came to 18 bases. Germline V gene lookup returns CDR1 SGHVS and CDR2 FQNEAQ. The CDR3 coding sequence is TGTGCCAGCAGCTTAGCTCTCGGGCCAAGATCGGCCACTGAAGCTTTCTTT. As protein: CASSLALGPRSATEAFF.

The J gene is TRBJ2-1, the V gene TRBV10-1; the match to TRBD2 covers 9 bases. The germline CDR1 and CDR2 sequences are WNHNN and SYGVQD (reference sequence). The CDR3 is 15 amino acids. V gave up 6 bases and J gave up 6 bases; unmatched junction bases: 9. The CDR3 reads CASRTQGLAANEQFF. The CDR3 DNA sequence: TGCGCCAGCAGAACCCAGGGACTAGCTGCCAATGAGCAGTTCTTC.

V and J are TRBV6-5 and TRBJ2-7, with 7 nucleotides matching TRBD1. The germline V gene has CDR1 MNHEY and CDR2 SVGAGI. The V gene end was trimmed by 2 bases and the J gene end by 2 bases; junction bases not matched to a gene: 9. The CDR3 covers 16 residues. DNA of the CDR3: TGTGCCAGCAGTTACGGTTTTGGGACAGAAGCCTACGAGCAGTACTTC. Amino acids: CASSYGFGTEAYEQYF.

The chain couples TRBV19 to TRBJ2-7; no firm D call. The CDR3 totals 12 residues. The germline V gene has CDR1 LNHDA and CDR2 SQIVND (reference sequence). V lost 8 bases and J 0 bases, leaving 8 bases between the germline ends. Here the CDR3 reads CASRAPSYEQYF. In DNA form, the CDR3 reads TGTGCCAGTCGAGCCCCCTCCTACGAGCAGTACTTC. The whole variable domain, remainder taken from reference TRBV19 and TRBJ2-7, is DGGITQSPKYLFRKEGQNVTLSCEQNLNHDAMYWYRQDPGQGLRLIYYSQIVNDFQKGDIAEGYSVSREKKESFPLTVTSAQKNPTAFYLCASRAPSYEQYFGPGTRLTVT.

The V gene is TRBV6-5, the J gene TRBJ2-7, with 11 bases fitting TRBD2. Losses at the gene ends were 2 bases for V and 3 bases for J; bases not matched to a gene: 3. Per the germline V gene, CDR1 is MNHEY and CDR2 is SVGAGI. This CDR3 comprises 15 residues. The CDR3 is CASSYGTSGNYEQYF. CDR3 DNA: TGTGCCAGCAGTTACGGGACTAGCGGTAACTACGAGCAGTACTTC.

The chain employs TRBV11-2 and TRBJ1-5; D unclear. V was pared by 3 bases and J by 5 bases, with 14 bases between. Germline V lookup: CDR1 SGHAT, CDR2 FQNNGV. The CDR3 has 15 residues. The CDR3 reads CASSLDGNGDQPQHF. For the CDR3, the DNA is TGTGCCAGCAGCTTGGACGGAAATGGGGATCAGCCCCAGCATTTT.

The chain uses TRBV4-1 and TRBJ1-1, with D perhaps TRBD1 (5 bases). The germline V and J ends were trimmed by 6 bases and 5 bases, with 13 bases remaining between them. The CDR3 is made up of 13 amino acids. Germline V gene sequence: CDR1 MGHRA, CDR2 YSYEKL. This chain's CDR3 is CASSRQGWTEAFF. The CDR3, as DNA: TGCGCCAGCAGTCGTCAGGGTTGGACTGAAGCTTTCTTT.

The sample holds one count of this clone. The genes are TRBV14 and TRBJ1-2; no clear D gene. The CDR3 contains 15 residues. The germline V gene has CDR1 SGHDN and CDR2 FVKESK. V was pared by 0 bases and J by 0 bases, with 8 bases between. CDR3 sequence: CASSQEGVSNYGYTF. CDR3 in DNA: TGTGCCAGCAGCCAAGAGGGCGTTTCTAACTATGGCTACACCTTC.

This clone was observed a single time. This chain joins TRBV2 and TRBJ2-7, with TRBD2 identical over 7 bases. The CDR3 is 14 residues long. V was pared by 3 bases and J by 2 bases, with 4 bases of the junction left unmatched. Germline V gene sequence: CDR1 SNHLY, CDR2 FYNNEI. The CDR3: CASSDWGGTYEQYF. The DNA of the CDR3 is TGTGCCAGCAGTGATTGGGGGGGGACCTACGAGCAGTACTTC.

J is TRBJ1-2 and V is TRBV9; TRBD1 is a possible D gene (6 bases). Trimming stripped 0 bases from V and 4 bases from J, with 7 bases between. Germline CDR1 SGDLS, CDR2 YYNGEE. The CDR3 sequence is 13 residues long. CDR3 bases: TGTGCCAGCAGCGTAGGGACAGCCTATGGCTACACCTTC. It specifies CASSVGTAYGYTF. The whole variable domain, remainder taken from reference TRBV9 and TRBJ1-2, is DSGVTQTPKHLITATGQRVTLRCSPRSGDLSVYWYQQSLDQGLQFLIQYYNGEERAKGNILERFSAQQFPDLHSELNLSSLELGDSALYFCASSVGTAYGYTFGSGTRLTVV.

This clone was detected a few times. This chain connects TRBV2 to TRBJ2-1; D is perhaps TRBD2 (5 bases). CDR3 length: 15 residues. V was shortened by 0 bases and J by 8 bases, with 14 bases between the two germline ends. Germline assignment: CDR1 SNHLY and CDR2 FYNNEI. The CDR3 is CASSEASGSLHEQFF. In DNA form, the CDR3 reads TGTGCCAGCAGTGAAGCGAGCGGCTCCCTACATGAGCAGTTCTTC.

The chain carries TRBV28 and TRBJ2-7, with D possibly TRBD1 on 6 matching bases. This CDR3 comprises 13 residues. Germline CDR1 and CDR2: MDHEN and SYDVKM. Trimming shortened V by 8 bases and J by 3 bases, and 14 bases separated the two germline ends. DNA of the CDR3: TGTGCCAGCGCCGCTACAGGGTACTACGAGCAGTACTTC. Translation: CASAATGYYEQYF. The whole variable domain, remainder taken from reference TRBV28 and TRBJ2-7, is DVKVTQSSRYLVKRTGEKVFLECVQDMDHENMFWYRQDPGLGLRLIYFSYDVKMKEKGDIPEGYSVSREKKERFSLILESASTNQTSMYLCASAATGYYEQYFGPGTRLTVT.

V gene TRBV27 combines with J gene TRBJ2-3; TRBD2 agrees at 12 bases. V was clipped by 5 bases and J by 5 bases; unmatched bases: 5. There are 15 residues in the CDR3. From germline, CDR1 is MNHEY and CDR2 SMNVEV (reference sequence). CDR3 amino acids: CASSQTSGRGDTQYF. In DNA, the CDR3 is TGTGCCAGCAGTCAGACTAGCGGGAGAGGAGATACGCAGTATTTT.

The DNA for the CDR3 is TGTGCCAGCAGCTTATCCCCTATCCTAAACAGGGGACGGAACACCATATATTTT. Translating it yields CASSLSPILNRGRNTIYF. This chain connects TRBV7-8 to TRBJ1-3; TRBD1 matches at 7 bases. With V trimmed by 2 bases and J by 7 bases, 17 bases remained unmatched. From germline, CDR1 is SGHVS and CDR2 FQNEAQ. The CDR3 runs 18 residues.

The rearrangement joins TRBV4-1 to TRBJ2-5; possibly TRBD1 or TRBD2 for D (6 bases each). The J call is in doubt because the DNA end fits TRBJ2-7 better. The CDR3 is 16 residues long. The germline gives CDR1 MGHRA, CDR2 YSYEKL. CDR3 coding DNA: TGCGCCAGCAGCCAAGATGGAGGGGGGTCCTCCTACGAGCAGTACTTC. Protein sequence: CASSQDGGGSSYEQYF.

J is TRBJ2-7 and V is TRBV5-4, with D unclear. Deletions cut 5 bases from V and 0 bases from J, with 9 bases between. This CDR3 has 13 amino acids. Per the germline V gene, CDR1 is SGHNT and CDR2 is YYREEE (reference sequence). The CDR3 sequence: CASRTTDSYEQYF. CDR3 coding DNA: TGTGCCAGCAGGACAACTGACTCCTACGAGCAGTACTTC.

The rearrangement links TRBV7-9 to TRBJ2-2; D call uncertain. Germline V CDR1 and CDR2: SEHNR, FQNEAQ (reference sequence). The CDR3 covers 13 residues. Trimming left V 11 bases short and J 0 bases short, with 10 bases between. DNA of the CDR3: TGTGCCTCCCAGGATCCGAACACCGGGGAGCTGTTTTTT. Translated, it gives CASQDPNTGELFF.